The clone carrying this T cell receptor beta chain was counted between two and nine times. The CDR3 is made up of 14 amino acids. Between the trimmed V and J ends, which lost 7 bases and 4 bases, there was a span of 16 bases. A 5'RACE template-switching step, the method used to make TCR cDNA, added a universal primer site and UMIs. Each CDR3 protein is one row after TCRdb ran MiXCR on the 5' RACE reads. Found here are a few hundred thousand distinct CDR3 sequences, roughly 4.3% of them singletons; the top ten hold approximately 23%. This sample was taken from a study of T cells after yellow fever vaccination.

This sequence was found in a man younger than 35 who received the YFV17D yellow fever vaccine. The sample here was PBMCs, taken 5 days after the yellow fever booster vaccination. The chain uses TRBV12-3 or TRBV12-4 and TRBJ1-2; no reliable D call. CDR3 sequence reads: CASTRGRPGYGYTF. The CDR3 DNA is TGTGCCAGCACCCGAGGGAGGCCCGGCTATGGCTACACCTTC.